This TCR beta chain emerged from a study of blood T cell repertoires in COVID-19. Study as a whole: From the United States, Italy and Spain came samples of acute and convalescent COVID-19. Sample material is recorded as cDNA or gDNA derived from T cells, B-cell-depleted T cells, or PBMCs.

This CDR3 comprises 14 residues. CDR1 and CDR2 (germline): MNHNS, SASEGT. About this clone: The junction departs from germline at one end; a sequencing error may be responsible.

The protocol was immunoSEQ multiplex PCR, while the TCRdb copy is restricted to in-frame clones and leaves out a portion. Of approximately 110,000 clones in the sample, around 85% were seen once. The chain links TRBV6-1 to TRBJ1-5; 8 nucleotides match TRBD1. The TCR was taken from a woman aged 60 to 75 with COVID-19, enrolled during active disease. Input material: peripheral blood. CDR3 coding DNA: TGTGCCAGCAGGGAAGGACAGGGCCATCAGCCCCAGCATTTT. Amino acid sequence: CASREGQGHQPQHF.